This TCR beta chain was retrieved from a study of shared clonotypes between healthy human individuals. In the study overall: Each donor had three CD4 naive, three CD4 memory, two CD8 naive and one CD8 memory plate.

Sequencing used immunoSEQ multiplex PCR; TCRdb keeps in-frame clones, though not all of them. The data contain millions of clones, more than 90% of them singletons. Sequenced: naive CD4+ T cells sorted from blood. Noted subset: CD45RA+ positively selected. The TCR was taken from a man aged 18 to 35 in good health.

The CDR3 loop is CATDGSSYEQYF. CDR3 nucleotide sequence: TGTGCCACGGACGGGAGCTCCTACGAGCAGTACTTC. V gene TRBV6-6 combines with J gene TRBJ2-7; tentatively, D is TRBD2 (6 bases). V was clipped by 10 bases and J by 0 bases, with 10 bases between them. This CDR3 has 12 amino acids. Germline V gene sequence: CDR1 MNHNY, CDR2 SVGAGI (reference sequence).